These T cell receptor beta chains were read from a single sample in a study of blood T cell repertoires in COVID-19. TCRdb's table, derived via immunoSEQ multiplex PCR, lists solely in-frame clones and lacks some. Of a few hundred thousand clones listed, about 88% are singletons. Sequencing was performed on PBMCs or T cells enriched from blood (not recorded which). The receptors shown here come from a woman in her twenties or thirties who had recovered from COVID-19. The CDR3 runs from the conserved cysteine through the conserved F or W. D genes are given only for firm matches. Part of the rows lack a size; the others show once, few, many or a class for expanded clones.

abundance: -; len: 14; d_gene: -; j_gene: TRBJ1-6; v_gene: TRBV21-1; CDR3nt: TGTGCCAGCAGCACAAGGACAGATTATTCACCCCTCCACTTT; CDR3aa: CASSTRTDYSPLHF
abundance: once; len: 15; d_gene: -; j_gene: TRBJ2-1; v_gene: TRBV12-5; CDR3nt: TGTGCTAGTGACGCGGGACAGCTATACTACAATGAGCAGTTCTTC; CDR3aa: CASDAGQLYYNEQFF
abundance: -; len: 15; d_gene: TRBD1; j_gene: TRBJ2-7; v_gene: TRBV3-1/TRBV3-2; CDR3nt: TGTGCCAGCAGCCAAGATACTCAGGGGGTCTACGAGCAGTACTTC; CDR3aa: CASSQDTQGVYEQYF
abundance: -; len: 15; d_gene: TRBD1; j_gene: TRBJ1-5; v_gene: TRBV7-2; CDR3nt: TGTGCCAGCAGCTTAGGGGACAGGGGGTTTCAGCCCCAGCATTTT; CDR3aa: CASSLGDRGFQPQHF
abundance: -; len: 16; d_gene: TRBD1; j_gene: TRBJ1-2; v_gene: TRBV6-2/TRBV6-3; CDR3nt: TGTGCCAGCAGTTATCGACAGGGGGGATTTAACTATGGCTACACCTTC; CDR3aa: CASSYRQGGFNYGYTF
abundance: once; len: 16; d_gene: -; j_gene: TRBJ2-1; v_gene: TRBV5-1; CDR3nt: TGCGCCAGCAGCTTGTCCCCTTCTCCCACAAACAATGAGCAGTTCTTC; CDR3aa: CASSLSPSPTNNEQFF
abundance: -; len: 14; d_gene: -; j_gene: TRBJ2-7; v_gene: TRBV30; CDR3nt: TGTGCCTGGACCATCGTTGGGGGGGCGTCCGAGCAGTACTTC; CDR3aa: CAWTIVGGASEQYF
abundance: -; len: 14; d_gene: -; j_gene: TRBJ2-1; v_gene: TRBV5-1; CDR3nt: TGCGCCAGCAGTTGGAGGACAGCGTACAATGAGCAGTTCTTC; CDR3aa: CASSWRTAYNEQFF
abundance: once; len: 13; d_gene: -; j_gene: TRBJ1-5; v_gene: TRBV10-1; CDR3nt: TGCGCCAGCTCCCGGACAGAAGGTCAGCCCCAGCATTTT; CDR3aa: CASSRTEGQPQHF
abundance: -; len: 14; d_gene: TRBD1; j_gene: TRBJ1-2; v_gene: TRBV6-2/TRBV6-3; CDR3nt: TGTGCCAGCAGTAACCCCGGGACAGGGTACGGCTACACCTTC; CDR3aa: CASSNPGTGYGYTF
abundance: few; len: 12; d_gene: -; j_gene: TRBJ2-2; v_gene: TRBV7-9; CDR3nt: TGTGCCAGCAGCTCCAGGGCCGGGGAGCTGTTTTTT; CDR3aa: CASSSRAGELFF
abundance: once; len: 16; d_gene: TRBD2; j_gene: TRBJ2-7; v_gene: TRBV18; CDR3nt: TGTGCCAGCTCACGGGGACTAGCGGGGAGAGACGACGAGCAGTACTTC; CDR3aa: CASSRGLAGRDDEQYF
abundance: -; len: 16; d_gene: -; j_gene: TRBJ2-1; v_gene: TRBV5-4; CDR3nt: TGTGCCAGCAGCGGCGCCACAGGGCAGGCCTACAATGAGCAGTTCTTC; CDR3aa: CASSGATGQAYNEQFF
abundance: -; len: 15; d_gene: -; j_gene: TRBJ2-5; v_gene: TRBV5-1; CDR3nt: TGCGCCAGCAGCGAGACCGGACAGACCCAAGAGACCCAGTACTTC; CDR3aa: CASSETGQTQETQYF
abundance: -; len: 15; d_gene: TRBD1; j_gene: TRBJ1-1; v_gene: TRBV15; CDR3nt: TGTGCCACCAAACGGACAGGGGTTGAGAACACTGAAGCTTTCTTT; CDR3aa: CATKRTGVENTEAFF
abundance: -; len: 13; d_gene: TRBD1; j_gene: TRBJ1-6; v_gene: TRBV12-3/TRBV12-4; CDR3nt: TGTGCCAGTTCGGAGGACAGGGATTCACCCCTCCACTTT; CDR3aa: CASSEDRDSPLHF
abundance: -; len: 13; d_gene: -; j_gene: TRBJ1-1; v_gene: TRBV28; CDR3nt: TGTGCCAGCAGCCAGGCCCTGAACGCTGAAGCTTTCTTT; CDR3aa: CASSQALNAEAFF
abundance: -; len: 13; d_gene: -; j_gene: TRBJ2-7; v_gene: TRBV4-1; CDR3nt: TGCGCCAGCAGCCAAGTGATCACTGACGAGCAGTACTTC; CDR3aa: CASSQVITDEQYF
abundance: -; len: 15; d_gene: -; j_gene: TRBJ1-2; v_gene: TRBV18; CDR3nt: TGTGCCAGCTCACCGAAGGACAAGGCCGTTGGAGGCTACACCTTC; CDR3aa: CASSPKDKAVGGYTF
abundance: -; len: 15; d_gene: TRBD2; j_gene: TRBJ2-5; v_gene: TRBV7-2; CDR3nt: TGTGCCAGCAGCTTGAGCGGGGGGACACAAGAGACCCAGTACTTC; CDR3aa: CASSLSGGTQETQYF
abundance: -; len: 13; d_gene: -; j_gene: TRBJ2-7; v_gene: TRBV7-9; CDR3nt: TGTGCCAGCAGCTTAAAGCCCGCCTACGAGCAGTACTTC; CDR3aa: CASSLKPAYEQYF
abundance: -; len: 14; d_gene: -; j_gene: TRBJ1-5; v_gene: TRBV7-9; CDR3nt: TGTGCCAGCAGCCACGGGGGGATCAATCAGCCCCAGCATTTT; CDR3aa: CASSHGGINQPQHF
abundance: -; len: 12; d_gene: TRBD1; j_gene: TRBJ1-5; v_gene: TRBV6-2/TRBV6-3; CDR3nt: TGTGCCAGCAGTCGACAGGGTCAGCCCCAGCATTTT; CDR3aa: CASSRQGQPQHF
abundance: -; len: 17; d_gene: TRBD1; j_gene: TRBJ1-3; v_gene: TRBV19; CDR3nt: TGTGCCAGTAGCCAGGACAGGGAACAGGTCTCTGGAAACACCATATATTTT; CDR3aa: CASSQDREQVSGNTIYF
abundance: -; len: 15; d_gene: TRBD1; j_gene: TRBJ2-3; v_gene: TRBV11-2; CDR3nt: TGTGCCAGCAGCAAACAGGGACAGGGGACAGATACGCAGTATTTT; CDR3aa: CASSKQGQGTDTQYF
abundance: -; len: 15; d_gene: -; j_gene: TRBJ1-2; v_gene: TRBV28; CDR3nt: TGTGCCAGCAGTTTCCGGGGACAAGTTAACTATGGCTACACCTTC; CDR3aa: CASSFRGQVNYGYTF
abundance: few; len: 13; d_gene: -; j_gene: TRBJ2-1; v_gene: TRBV4-1; CDR3nt: TGCGCCAGCAGCCAACAACTAGAATATGAGCAGTTCTTC; CDR3aa: CASSQQLEYEQFF
abundance: -; len: 14; d_gene: -; j_gene: TRBJ2-3; v_gene: TRBV7-2; CDR3nt: TGTGCCAGCAGCTTAGTGCAGGTCACAGATACGCAGTATTTT; CDR3aa: CASSLVQVTDTQYF
abundance: -; len: 15; d_gene: -; j_gene: TRBJ1-1; v_gene: TRBV7-9; CDR3nt: TGTGCCAGCAGCTTACCTGGACAGTTGAACACTGAAGCTTTCTTT; CDR3aa: CASSLPGQLNTEAFF
abundance: -; len: 15; d_gene: -; j_gene: TRBJ1-6; v_gene: TRBV9; CDR3nt: TGTGCCAGCAGCTCGGGACTCCACGGAGGGTCACCCCTCCACTTT; CDR3aa: CASSSGLHGGSPLHF
abundance: once; len: 14; d_gene: -; j_gene: TRBJ1-2; v_gene: TRBV2; CDR3nt: TGTGCCAGCAGCGGGATGCTAGCTAACTATGGCTACACCTTC; CDR3aa: CASSGMLANYGYTF
abundance: -; len: 13; d_gene: -; j_gene: TRBJ1-1; v_gene: TRBV10-3; CDR3nt: TGTGCCATCAGTGGGGTGGGGCTCCCTGAAGCTTTCTTT; CDR3aa: CAISGVGLPEAFF
abundance: few; len: 8; d_gene: -; j_gene: TRBJ1-1; v_gene: TRBV24-1; CDR3nt: TGTGCCACCAGGAGCCCTTTCTTT; CDR3aa: CATRSPFF
abundance: -; len: 17; d_gene: TRBD2; j_gene: TRBJ2-5; v_gene: TRBV7-9; CDR3nt: TGTGCCAGCAGCTTCCCGACTAGCGGGGGGGACCAAGAGACCCAGTACTTC; CDR3aa: CASSFPTSGGDQETQYF
abundance: -; len: 16; d_gene: TRBD1; j_gene: TRBJ1-2; v_gene: TRBV9; CDR3nt: TGTGCCAGCAGCGACGTCACAGGGGGCGAGAACTATGGCTACACCTTC; CDR3aa: CASSDVTGGENYGYTF
abundance: -; len: 16; d_gene: TRBD1; j_gene: TRBJ1-4; v_gene: TRBV2; CDR3nt: TGTGCCAGCAGTGACGCTACGACAGGGGAAGCCAGAAAACTGTTTTTT; CDR3aa: CASSDATTGEARKLFF
abundance: -; len: 15; d_gene: -; j_gene: TRBJ2-1; v_gene: TRBV28; CDR3nt: TGTGCCAGCAGTTTAGGACAGTTAAGATACAATGAGCAGTTCTTC; CDR3aa: CASSLGQLRYNEQFF
abundance: -; len: 13; d_gene: TRBD1; j_gene: TRBJ2-5; v_gene: TRBV3-1/TRBV3-2; CDR3nt: TGTGCCAGCAAGGGGGACAGGGTAGAGACCCAGTACTTC; CDR3aa: CASKGDRVETQYF
abundance: -; len: 15; d_gene: -; j_gene: TRBJ2-7; v_gene: TRBV5-1; CDR3nt: TGCGCCAGCAGCTTGGTGGTGGAGGCAGCCTACGAGCAGTACTTC; CDR3aa: CASSLVVEAAYEQYF
abundance: -; len: 16; d_gene: TRBD1; j_gene: TRBJ1-4; v_gene: TRBV9; CDR3nt: TGTGCCAGCAGCCCTTCAGGGGGCCCCCGTAATGAAAAACTGTTTTTT; CDR3aa: CASSPSGGPRNEKLFF
abundance: -; len: 14; d_gene: TRBD1; j_gene: TRBJ2-5; v_gene: TRBV28; CDR3nt: TGTGCCAGTGGGACAGGCGAGGTAGGAGAGACCCAGTACTTC; CDR3aa: CASGTGEVGETQYF
abundance: once; len: 14; d_gene: TRBD1; j_gene: TRBJ1-2; v_gene: TRBV3-1/TRBV3-2; CDR3nt: TGTGCCAGCAGCCAAGATTACAGGGGAAATGGCTACACCTTC; CDR3aa: CASSQDYRGNGYTF
abundance: -; len: 13; d_gene: -; j_gene: TRBJ1-2; v_gene: TRBV11-2; CDR3nt: TGTGCCAGCAGCTTAGATCTACCCTATGGCTACACCTTC; CDR3aa: CASSLDLPYGYTF
abundance: -; len: 14; d_gene: -; j_gene: TRBJ1-4; v_gene: TRBV2; CDR3nt: TGTGCCGGCTCATCAGGGACAACTAATGAAAAACTGTTTTTT; CDR3aa: CAGSSGTTNEKLFF
abundance: -; len: 16; d_gene: TRBD1; j_gene: TRBJ2-5; v_gene: TRBV2; CDR3nt: TGTGCCAGCAGTGAAATGGGGACAGGGGGACAGGAGACCCAGTACTTC; CDR3aa: CASSEMGTGGQETQYF
abundance: -; len: 17; d_gene: TRBD1; j_gene: TRBJ1-5; v_gene: TRBV5-6; CDR3nt: TGTGCCAGCAGCTCTGGACAGGGGCGCCTTGGGAATCAGCCCCAGCATTTT; CDR3aa: CASSSGQGRLGNQPQHF
abundance: -; len: 13; d_gene: TRBD1; j_gene: TRBJ1-1; v_gene: TRBV15; CDR3nt: TGTGCCACCAGCATAACAGGGGCCACTGAAGCTTTCTTT; CDR3aa: CATSITGATEAFF
abundance: -; len: 13; d_gene: -; j_gene: TRBJ1-2; v_gene: TRBV6-2/TRBV6-3; CDR3nt: TGTGCCAGCAGTGACCCGGGGTTCGGTGGCTACACCTTC; CDR3aa: CASSDPGFGGYTF
abundance: -; len: 14; d_gene: TRBD1; j_gene: TRBJ2-3; v_gene: TRBV6-5; CDR3nt: TGTGCCAGCAGCGCCGGGACAGGGATGGATACGCAGTATTTT; CDR3aa: CASSAGTGMDTQYF